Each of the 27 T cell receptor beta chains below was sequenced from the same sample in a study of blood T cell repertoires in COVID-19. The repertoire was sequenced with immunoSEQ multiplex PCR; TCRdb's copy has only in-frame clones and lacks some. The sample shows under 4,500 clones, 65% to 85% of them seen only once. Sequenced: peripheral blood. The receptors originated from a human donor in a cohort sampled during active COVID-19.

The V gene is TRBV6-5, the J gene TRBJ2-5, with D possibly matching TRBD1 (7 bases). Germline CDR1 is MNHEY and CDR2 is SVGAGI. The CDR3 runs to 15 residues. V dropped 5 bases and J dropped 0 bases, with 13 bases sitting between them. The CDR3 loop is CASSPRGRYQETQYF. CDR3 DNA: TGTGCCAGCAGTCCCAGGGGGAGGTACCAAGAGACCCAGTACTTC.

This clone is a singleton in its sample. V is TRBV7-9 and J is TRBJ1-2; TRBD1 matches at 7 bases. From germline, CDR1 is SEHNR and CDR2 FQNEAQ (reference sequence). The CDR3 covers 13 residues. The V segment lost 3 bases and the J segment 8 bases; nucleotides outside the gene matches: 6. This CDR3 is CASSFDRVRGYTF. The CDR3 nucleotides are TGTGCCAGCAGCTTCGACAGGGTTCGGGGCTACACCTTC.

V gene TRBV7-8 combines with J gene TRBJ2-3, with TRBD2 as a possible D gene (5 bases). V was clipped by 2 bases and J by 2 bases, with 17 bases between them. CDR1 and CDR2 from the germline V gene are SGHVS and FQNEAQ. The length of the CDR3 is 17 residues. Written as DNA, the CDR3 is TGTGCCAGCAGCTTATCCGCTGGCGGGCGAGACACAGATACGCAGTATTTT. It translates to CASSLSAGGRDTDTQYF.

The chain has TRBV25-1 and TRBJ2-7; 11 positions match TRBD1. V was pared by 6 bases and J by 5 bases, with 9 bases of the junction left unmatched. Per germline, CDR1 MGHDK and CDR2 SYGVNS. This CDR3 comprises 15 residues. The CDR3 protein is CASREGGTGGHEQYF. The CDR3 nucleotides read TGTGCCAGCAGAGAAGGGGGGACAGGGGGACACGAGCAGTACTTC.

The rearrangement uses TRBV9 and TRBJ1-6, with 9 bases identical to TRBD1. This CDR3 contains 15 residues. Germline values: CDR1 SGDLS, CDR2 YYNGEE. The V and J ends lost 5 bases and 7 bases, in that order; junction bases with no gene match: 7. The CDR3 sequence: CASRGGQGNNSPLHF. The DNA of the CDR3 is TGTGCCAGCAGGGGGGGACAGGGAAACAATTCACCCCTCCACTTT.

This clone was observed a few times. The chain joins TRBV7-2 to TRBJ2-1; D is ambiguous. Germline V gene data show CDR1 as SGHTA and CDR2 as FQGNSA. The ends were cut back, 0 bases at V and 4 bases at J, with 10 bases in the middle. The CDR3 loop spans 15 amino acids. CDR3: CASSLAAGLYNEQFF. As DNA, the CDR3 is TGTGCCAGCAGCTTAGCGGCAGGTCTGTACAATGAGCAGTTCTTC.

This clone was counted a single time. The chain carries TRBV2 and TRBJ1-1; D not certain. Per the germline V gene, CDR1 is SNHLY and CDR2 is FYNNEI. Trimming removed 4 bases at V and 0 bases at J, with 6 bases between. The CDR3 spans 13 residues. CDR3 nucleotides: TGTGCCAGCAGTGTTTCAGTGAACACTGAAGCTTTCTTT. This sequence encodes CASSVSVNTEAFF.

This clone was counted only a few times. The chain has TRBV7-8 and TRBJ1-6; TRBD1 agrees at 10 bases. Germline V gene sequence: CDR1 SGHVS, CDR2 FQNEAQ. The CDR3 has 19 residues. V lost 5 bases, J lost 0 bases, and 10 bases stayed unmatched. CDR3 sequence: CASSHRQGASSSYNSPLHF. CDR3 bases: TGTGCCAGCAGCCATCGACAGGGGGCGTCTAGCTCCTATAATTCACCCCTCCACTTT.

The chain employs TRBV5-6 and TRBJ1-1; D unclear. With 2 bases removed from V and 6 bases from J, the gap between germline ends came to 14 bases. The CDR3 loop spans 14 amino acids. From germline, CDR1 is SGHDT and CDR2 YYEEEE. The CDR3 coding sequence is TGTGCCAGCAGCTTATCTCTCCGAGGAGCTGAAGCTTTCTTT. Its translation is CASSLSLRGAEAFF.

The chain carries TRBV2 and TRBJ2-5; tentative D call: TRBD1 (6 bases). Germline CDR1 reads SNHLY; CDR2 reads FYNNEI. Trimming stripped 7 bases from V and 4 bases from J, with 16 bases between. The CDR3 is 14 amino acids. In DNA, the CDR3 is TGTGCCAGCAAAGTGGGGGCCCCAGGAGAGACCCAGTACTTC. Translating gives CASKVGAPGETQYF.

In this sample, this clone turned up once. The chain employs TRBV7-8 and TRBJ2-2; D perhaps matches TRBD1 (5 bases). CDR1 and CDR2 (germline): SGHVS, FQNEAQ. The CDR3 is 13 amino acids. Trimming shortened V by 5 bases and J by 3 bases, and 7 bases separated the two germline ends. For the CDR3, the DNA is TGTGCCAGCAGCCGACAGTACACCGGGGAGCTGTTTTTT. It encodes CASSRQYTGELFF.

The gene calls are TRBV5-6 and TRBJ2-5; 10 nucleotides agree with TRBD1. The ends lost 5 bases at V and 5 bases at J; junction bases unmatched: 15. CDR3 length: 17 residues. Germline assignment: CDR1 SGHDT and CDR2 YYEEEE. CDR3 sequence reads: CASSLGQGIGLWETQYF. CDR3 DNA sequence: TGTGCCAGCAGTCTGGGACAGGGGATCGGTTTATGGGAGACCCAGTACTTC. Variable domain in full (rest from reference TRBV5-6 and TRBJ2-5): DAGVTQSPTHLIKTRGQQVTLRCSPKSGHDTVSWYQQALGQGPQFIFQYYEEEERQRGNFPDRFSGHQFPNYSSELNVNALLLGDSALYLCASSLGQGIGLWETQYFGPGTRLLVL.

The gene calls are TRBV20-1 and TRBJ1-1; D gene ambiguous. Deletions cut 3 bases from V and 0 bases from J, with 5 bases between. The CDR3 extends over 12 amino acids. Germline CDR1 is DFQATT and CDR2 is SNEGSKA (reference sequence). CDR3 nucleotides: TGCAGTGCTAGTTTCATGAACACTGAAGCTTTCTTT. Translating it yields CSASFMNTEAFF.

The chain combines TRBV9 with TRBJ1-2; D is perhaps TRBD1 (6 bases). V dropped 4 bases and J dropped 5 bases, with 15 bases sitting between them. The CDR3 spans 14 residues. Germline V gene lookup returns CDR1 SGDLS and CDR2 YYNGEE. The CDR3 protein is CASSIPGRGYGYTF. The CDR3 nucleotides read TGTGCCAGCAGCATACCCGGGAGGGGGTATGGCTACACCTTC.

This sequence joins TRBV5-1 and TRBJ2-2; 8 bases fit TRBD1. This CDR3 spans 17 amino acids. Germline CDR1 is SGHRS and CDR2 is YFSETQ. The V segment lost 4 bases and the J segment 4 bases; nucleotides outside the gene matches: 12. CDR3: CASSPGQGFPRTGELFF. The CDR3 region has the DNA TGCGCCAGCAGCCCCGGACAGGGATTCCCTCGCACCGGGGAGCTGTTTTTT. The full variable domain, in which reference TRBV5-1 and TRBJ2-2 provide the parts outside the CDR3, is KAGVTQTPRYLIKTRGQQVTLSCSPISGHRSVSWYQQTPGQGLQFLFEYFSETQRNKGNFPGRFSGRQFSNSRSEMNVSTLELGDSALYLCASSPGQGFPRTGELFFGEGSRLTVL.

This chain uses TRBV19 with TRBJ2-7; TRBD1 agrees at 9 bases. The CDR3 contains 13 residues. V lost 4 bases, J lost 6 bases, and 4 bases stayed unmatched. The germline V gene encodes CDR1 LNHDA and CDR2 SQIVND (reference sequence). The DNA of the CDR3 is TGTGCCAGTAGTAGCACGACAGGGGGCGAGCAGTACTTC. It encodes CASSSTTGGEQYF.

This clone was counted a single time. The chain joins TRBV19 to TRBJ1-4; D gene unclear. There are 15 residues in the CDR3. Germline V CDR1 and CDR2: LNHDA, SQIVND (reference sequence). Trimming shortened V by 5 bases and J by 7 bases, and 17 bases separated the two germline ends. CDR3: CASSGRPLGGEKLFF. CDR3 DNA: TGTGCCAGTAGTGGACGGCCTCTGGGAGGTGAAAAACTGTTTTTT.

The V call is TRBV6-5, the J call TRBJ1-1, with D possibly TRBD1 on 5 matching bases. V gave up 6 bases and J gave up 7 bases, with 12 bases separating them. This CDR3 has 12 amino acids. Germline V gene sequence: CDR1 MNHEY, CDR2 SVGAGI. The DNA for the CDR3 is TGTGCCAGCAGGCGGGACGGGTTTGAAGCTTTCTTT. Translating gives CASRRDGFEAFF.

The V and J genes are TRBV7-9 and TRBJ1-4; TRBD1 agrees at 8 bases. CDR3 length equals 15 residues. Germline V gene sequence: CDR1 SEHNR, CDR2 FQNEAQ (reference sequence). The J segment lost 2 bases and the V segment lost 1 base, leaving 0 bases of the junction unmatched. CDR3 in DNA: TGTGCCAGCAGCTTAGGACAGGGGACTAATGAAAAACTGTTTTTT. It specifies CASSLGQGTNEKLFF. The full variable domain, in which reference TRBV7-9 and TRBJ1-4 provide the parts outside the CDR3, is DTGVSQNPRHKITKRGQNVTFRCDPISEHNRLYWYRQTLGQGPEFLTYFQNEAQLEKSRLLSDRFSAERPKGSFSTLEIQRTEQGDSAMYLCASSLGQGTNEKLFFGSGTQLSVL.

CDR3 sequence reads: CASSRAPGQAQETQYF. CDR3 DNA: TGTGCCAGCAGCCGGGCCCCGGGACAAGCCCAAGAGACCCAGTACTTC. The chain uses TRBV5-4 and TRBJ2-5, with TRBD1 as a possible D gene (6 bases). The CDR3 covers 16 residues. Germline V CDR1 and CDR2: SGHNT, YYREEE (reference sequence). The ends were cut back, 4 bases at V and 1 base at J, with 17 bases in the middle.

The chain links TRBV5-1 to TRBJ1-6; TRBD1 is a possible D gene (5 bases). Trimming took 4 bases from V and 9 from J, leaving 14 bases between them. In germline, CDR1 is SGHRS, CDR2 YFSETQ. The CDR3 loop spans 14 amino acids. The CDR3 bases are TGCGCCAGCAGCCCTAGGGGATCGGCTTCACCCCTCCACTTT. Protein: CASSPRGSASPLHF.

CDR3 nucleotides: TGTGCCAGCAGCTTGGCGGGGGTAAATCAGCCCCAGCATTTT. Translating it yields CASSLAGVNQPQHF. The rearrangement links TRBV5-4 to TRBJ1-5; perhaps TRBD1 as D (5 bases). CDR1 and CDR2 from the germline V gene are SGHNT and YYREEE (reference sequence). The V end lost 0 bases, the J end lost 4 bases, and 8 bases lay between the germline ends. The CDR3 consists of 14 residues.

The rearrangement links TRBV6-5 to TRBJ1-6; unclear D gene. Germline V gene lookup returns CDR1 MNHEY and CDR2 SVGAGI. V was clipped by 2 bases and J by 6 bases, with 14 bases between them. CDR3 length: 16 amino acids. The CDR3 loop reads CASSYDSRSPNSPLHF. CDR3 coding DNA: TGTGCCAGCAGTTACGACTCCCGCAGCCCTAATTCACCCCTCCACTTT.

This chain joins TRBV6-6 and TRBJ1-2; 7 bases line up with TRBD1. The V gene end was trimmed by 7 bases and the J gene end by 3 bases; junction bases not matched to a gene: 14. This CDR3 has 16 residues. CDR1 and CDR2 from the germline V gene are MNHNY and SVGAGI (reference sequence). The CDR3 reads CASIIDWNRGDYGYTF. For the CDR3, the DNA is TGTGCCAGCATTATAGACTGGAACAGGGGCGACTATGGCTACACCTTC.

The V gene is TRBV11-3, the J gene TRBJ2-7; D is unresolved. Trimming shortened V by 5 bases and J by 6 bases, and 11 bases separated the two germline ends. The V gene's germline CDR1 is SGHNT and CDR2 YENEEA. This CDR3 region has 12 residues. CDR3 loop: CASSRHQTEQYF. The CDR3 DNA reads TGTGCCAGCAGCCGACATCAGACCGAGCAGTACTTC.

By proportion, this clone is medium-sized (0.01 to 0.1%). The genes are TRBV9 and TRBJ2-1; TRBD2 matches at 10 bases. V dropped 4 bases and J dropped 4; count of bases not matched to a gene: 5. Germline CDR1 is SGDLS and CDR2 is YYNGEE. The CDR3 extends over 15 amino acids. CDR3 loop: CASSKASGGYNEQFF. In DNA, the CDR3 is TGTGCCAGCAGCAAAGCTAGCGGGGGTTACAATGAGCAGTTCTTC.

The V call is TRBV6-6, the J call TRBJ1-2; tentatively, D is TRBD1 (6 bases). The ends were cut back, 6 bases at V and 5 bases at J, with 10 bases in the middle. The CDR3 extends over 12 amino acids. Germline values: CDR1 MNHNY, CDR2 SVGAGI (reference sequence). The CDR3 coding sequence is TGTGCCAGCAGGGACAGAAATTATGGCTACACCTTC. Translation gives CASRDRNYGYTF.